This T cell receptor (beta chain) is drawn from a study of T cells after posttransplantation cyclophosphamide. The CDR3 length is 11 residues. Germline V gene sequence: CDR1 SQVTM, CDR2 ANQGSEA. Trimming removed 5 bases from V and 6 bases from J, with 10 bases in between. Cyclophosphamide on days +3 and +4 followed busulfan-fludarabine conditioning and a marrow graft. Study-level results: Donor CD8+ memory clones often dominated recipient blood repertoires at later times.

With regard to this clone: Its antigen is still unknown.

The table came from immunoSEQ multiplex PCR; TCRdb's copy has only in-frame clones and leaves some out. This repertoire holds about 12,000 clones, and none appear only once. The source was PBMCs, collected after allogeneic stem cell transplant with posttransplant cyclophosphamide. J is TRBJ1-2 and V is TRBV29-1; D unclear. This sequence originates from a female patient aged 40-50 years who received an allogeneic stem cell transplant from an unrelated donor, was CMV-positive, and had acute GVHD only. Some T cells may be provided by the graft donor. DNA of the CDR3: TGCAGCGTTTCCAGTGCCAATGGCTACACCTTC. Translating gives CSVSSANGYTF.